What follows are 30 T cell receptor beta chains derived from one specimen sequenced in a study of control samples from healthy donors and cancer patients. The assay was immunoSEQ multiplex PCR, and TCRdb's table has in-frame clones only and misses some. This sample yields 25,000 to 35,000 clones, of which 91% are seen a single time; about 12% belongs to the top ten. The material sequenced was PBMCs. The receptors were gathered from a man in his fifties or sixties with lung cancer.

The chain recombines TRBV7-9 with TRBJ1-5; no definite D call. This CDR3 region has 16 residues. The ends were cut back, 1 base at V and 5 bases at J, with 15 bases in the middle. CDR1 is SEHNR and CDR2 is FQNEAQ in the germline V gene (reference sequence). Here the CDR3 DNA reads TGTGCCAGCAGCTTAGAGGCTGGTCCGGTTGATCAGCCCCAGCATTTT. Protein: CASSLEAGPVDQPQHF.

The rearrangement links TRBV12-5 to TRBJ2-2; D unclear. The V and J ends lost 1 base and 2 bases respectively, with 5 bases between them. The CDR3 has 14 residues. From germline, CDR1 is LGHNT and CDR2 FRNRAP. The CDR3 coding sequence is TGTGCTAGTGGTTTGGGGGCTAACACCGGGGAGCTGTTTTTT. Protein: CASGLGANTGELFF.

V gene TRBV29-1 combines with J gene TRBJ1-2; 8 bases map to TRBD1. Trimming took 5 bases from V and 4 from J; bases not matched to a gene: 6. This CDR3 spans 13 amino acids. CDR1 SQVTM and CDR2 ANQGSEA come from the germline V gene. CDR3 in amino acids: CSVRTGTLYGYTF. The CDR3 DNA sequence: TGCAGCGTTAGGACAGGGACTCTCTATGGCTACACCTTC.

V and J are TRBV10-2 and TRBJ2-3; D ambiguous. The CDR3 length is 12 residues. Between the trimmed V and J ends, which lost 9 bases and 4 bases, there was a span of 11 bases. The germline V gene has CDR1 WSHSY and CDR2 SAAADI. The CDR3 is CARIGPSDTQYF. DNA for the CDR3: TGCGCCAGGATCGGGCCCTCAGATACGCAGTATTTT.

The genes are TRBV19 and TRBJ1-4, with D possibly matching TRBD1 (5 bases). Germline CDR1 LNHDA, CDR2 SQIVND (reference sequence). V was shortened by 4 bases and J by 4 bases, with 16 bases between the two germline ends. The length of the CDR3 is 16 residues. Here the CDR3 reads CASSNPSDRYNEKLFF. In DNA form, the CDR3 reads TGTGCCAGTAGTAACCCGAGTGACAGATATAATGAAAAACTGTTTTTT.

The gene calls are TRBV6-5 and TRBJ1-1; D call uncertain. Deletions cut 1 base from V and 1 base from J, with 10 bases between. This CDR3 is 15 amino acids long. Germline values: CDR1 MNHEY, CDR2 SVGAGI. As DNA, the CDR3 is TGTGCCAGCAGTTACTACGGCAGCCAGAACACTGAAGCTTTCTTT. Amino acids: CASSYYGSQNTEAFF.

V gene TRBV19 combines with J gene TRBJ1-1, with no clear D. Deletions cut 5 bases from V and 2 bases from J, with 6 bases between. Per the germline V gene, CDR1 is LNHDA and CDR2 is SQIVND (reference sequence). The CDR3 runs 12 residues. The CDR3 DNA reads TGTGCCAGTAGTTATATAAACACTGAAGCTTTCTTT. Its protein product is CASSYINTEAFF.

The rearrangement links TRBV5-1 to TRBJ2-7; D is possibly TRBD1 or TRBD2 (6 bases each). The CDR3 length is 16 residues. Germline V gene lookup returns CDR1 SGHRS and CDR2 YFSETQ. V lost 0 bases and J lost 2, with 15 bases in between. The CDR3 here is CASSLGGAGTAYEQYF. The CDR3 DNA reads as TGCGCCAGCAGCTTGGGGGGGGCAGGAACTGCCTACGAGCAGTACTTC.

The V and J genes are TRBV5-6 and TRBJ1-6, with TRBD1 matching 8 bases. The CDR3 runs to 15 residues. Germline V gives CDR1 SGHDT, CDR2 YYEEEE. J lost 7 bases, V lost 1 base, and 4 bases had no gene match. The CDR3: CASSLFPGGNSPLHF. CDR3 coding DNA: TGTGCCAGCAGCTTGTTTCCAGGGGGCAATTCACCCCTCCACTTT.

The rearrangement links TRBV5-1 to TRBJ2-3, with 10 bases fitting TRBD2. The CDR3 consists of 16 residues. The junction had 7 bases not matched to a gene; V was cut back by 4 bases and J by 2 bases. CDR1 is SGHRS and CDR2 is YFSETQ in the germline V gene. The CDR3 spells CASSPSGGPITDTQYF. The DNA of the CDR3 is TGCGCCAGCAGCCCTAGCGGGGGACCCATCACAGATACGCAGTATTTT.

This chain joins TRBV19 and TRBJ1-6; 7 bases line up with TRBD1. The germline gives CDR1 LNHDA, CDR2 SQIVND (reference sequence). The CDR3 length is 15 residues. V shed 4 bases and J 7 bases; nucleotides not matched to a gene: 7. This CDR3 is CASSSLDRDNSPLHF. The CDR3 DNA reads TGTGCCAGTAGTAGTCTCGACAGGGACAATTCACCCCTCCACTTT.

This sequence joins TRBV5-1 and TRBJ2-5; D gene uncertain. V lost 4 bases to trimming and J lost 7 bases, with 14 bases between them. The CDR3 extends over 13 amino acids. CDR1 and CDR2 (germline): SGHRS, YFSETQ. CDR3 loop: CASSAVPRGTQYF. CDR3 coding DNA: TGCGCCAGCAGCGCGGTACCAAGAGGGACCCAGTACTTC.

The V call is TRBV9, the J call TRBJ2-7, with 11 bases lining up with TRBD2. The V segment lost 3 bases and the J segment 2 bases; nucleotides outside the gene matches: 4. In germline, CDR1 is SGDLS, CDR2 YYNGEE. The CDR3 totals 15 residues. CDR3 amino acids: CASSATSGGTYEQYF. The CDR3 bases are TGTGCCAGCAGCGCCACTAGCGGGGGAACCTACGAGCAGTACTTC.

This sequence joins TRBV7-3 and TRBJ2-1, with D tentatively TRBD2 (5 bases). Germline CDR1 reads SGHTA; CDR2 reads FQGTGA. Trimming removed 1 base from V and 4 bases from J, with 17 bases in between. This CDR3 contains 17 residues. The CDR3 loop reads CASSLRGFGMIYNEQFF. CDR3 sequence (DNA): TGTGCCAGCAGCTTAAGAGGGTTCGGGATGATTTACAATGAGCAGTTCTTC.

The chain has TRBV5-1 and TRBJ1-5, with a possible D match to TRBD1 (5 bases). V gave up 6 bases and J gave up 11 bases, with 21 bases separating them. Germline CDR1 and CDR2: SGHRS and YFSETQ. The CDR3 loop spans 14 amino acids. The CDR3 loop is CASTPRGFLGAQHF. As DNA, the CDR3 is TGCGCCAGCACTCCCCGAGGCTTTCTGGGGGCCCAGCATTTT.

This clone has a single count. This rearrangement joins TRBV6-2 or TRBV6-3 to TRBJ2-4; D unresolved. Germline V gene sequence: CDR1 MNHEY, CDR2 SVGEGT. V lost 6 bases and J 6 bases, leaving 12 bases between the germline ends. This CDR3 comprises 13 residues. CDR3 sequence reads: CASSPPIGNIQYF. CDR3 DNA sequence: TGTGCCAGCAGCCCGCCAATAGGAAACATTCAGTACTTC.

The chain is built from TRBV28 and TRBJ1-5; D gene ambiguous. The V end was cut by 3 bases, the J end by 0 bases, with 9 bases between. Germline lookup yields CDR1 MDHEN and CDR2 SYDVKM. The CDR3 is 15 residues long. This chain's CDR3 is CASSFGSYSNQPQHF. The CDR3 DNA reads TGTGCCAGCAGTTTTGGGAGCTATAGCAATCAGCCCCAGCATTTT.

The J gene is TRBJ2-2, the V gene TRBV19, with D hard to call. Trimming stripped 1 base from V and 7 bases from J, with 10 bases between. Germline values: CDR1 LNHDA, CDR2 SQIVND (reference sequence). The CDR3 has 14 amino acids. The CDR3 protein is CASSIGPLGGELFF. The CDR3 DNA reads TGTGCCAGTAGTATAGGCCCCCTGGGCGGGGAGCTGTTTTTT. The whole variable domain, remainder taken from reference TRBV19 and TRBJ2-2, is DGGITQSPKYLFRKEGQNVTLSCEQNLNHDAMYWYRQDPGQGLRLIYYSQIVNDFQKGDIAEGYSVSREKKESFPLTVTSAQKNPTAFYLCASSIGPLGGELFFGEGSRLTVL.

CDR3 sequence (DNA): TGTGCCAGCAGCTTGGGTAGCGGGACCGGGGAGCTGTTTTTT. Translated: CASSLGSGTGELFF. This chain joins TRBV7-3 and TRBJ2-2; TRBD2 matches 7 bases. Germline CDR1 SGHTA, CDR2 FQGTGA. CDR3 size: 14 residues. Trimming removed 3 bases from V and 5 bases from J; junction bases left unmatched: 3.

This chain joins TRBV6-5 and TRBJ1-3; 10 bases are shared with TRBD1. Germline-derived CDR1 and CDR2 are MNHEY and SVGAGI. This CDR3 spans 15 amino acids. With V trimmed by 5 bases and J by 4 bases, 5 bases remained unmatched. CDR3 protein: CASSIDRGRGNTIYF. CDR3 sequence (DNA): TGTGCCAGCAGTATCGACAGGGGGCGGGGAAACACCATATATTTT.

The chain couples TRBV7-9 to TRBJ2-1, with 9 positions matching TRBD1. The CDR3 has 15 residues. Losses at the gene ends were 4 bases for V and 14 bases for J; bases not matched to a gene: 15. Germline values: CDR1 SEHNR, CDR2 FQNEAQ (reference sequence). DNA for the CDR3: TGTGCCAGCAGCTCCCCCAACAGGGGGCTAGGGCAAGAGTTCTTC. Translated: CASSSPNRGLGQEFF.

The chain employs TRBV28 and TRBJ1-2; no definite D call. The CDR3 is 12 amino acids. With 5 bases removed from V and 8 bases from J, the gap between germline ends came to 12 bases. CDR1 and CDR2 (germline): MDHEN, SYDVKM. The CDR3 region has the DNA TGTGCCAGCAGTCTCCAAGGACTAGGCTACACCTTC. Protein sequence: CASSLQGLGYTF.

This sequence joins TRBV11-3 and TRBJ2-5; 9 bases fit TRBD1. Trimming at V came to 11 bases and at J to 5 bases, leaving 6 bases not matched to a gene. This CDR3 has 12 residues. In germline, CDR1 is SGHNT, CDR2 YENEEA. Here the CDR3 reads CASQGAGETQYF. In DNA form, the CDR3 reads TGTGCCTCACAGGGGGCCGGGGAGACCCAGTACTTC.

The chain has TRBV29-1 and TRBJ1-3; D call uncertain. The CDR3 extends over 15 amino acids. The germline V gene encodes CDR1 SQVTM and CDR2 ANQGSEA. The V and J ends lost 1 base and 1 base respectively, with 11 bases between them. CDR3 region: CSVEGGPSSGNTIYF. Here the CDR3 DNA reads TGCAGCGTTGAAGGAGGGCCTTCATCTGGAAACACCATATATTTT. Supplemented by reference TRBV29-1 and TRBJ1-3, the full variable domain reads SAVISQKPSRDICQRGTSLTIQCQVDSQVTMMFWYRQQPGQSLTLIATANQGSEATYESGFVIDKFPISRPNLTFSTLTVSNMSPEDSSIYLCSVEGGPSSGNTIYFGEGSWLTVV.

The chain has TRBV29-1 and TRBJ2-2, with a weak D call TRBD1 (5 bases). Germline CDR1 SQVTM, CDR2 ANQGSEA. This CDR3 is built from 13 residues. Trimming shortened V by 7 bases and J by 2 bases, and 11 bases separated the two germline ends. The CDR3 loop is CSGRTTNTGELFF. The CDR3 DNA sequence: TGCAGCGGGCGGACAACCAACACCGGGGAGCTGTTTTTT.

The chain is built from TRBV4-3 and TRBJ1-4; tentative D call: TRBD1 (6 bases). Between the trimmed V and J ends, which lost 3 bases and 7 bases, there was a span of 9 bases. Germline values: CDR1 LGHNA, CDR2 YSLEER. The CDR3 loop spans 13 amino acids. Here the CDR3 DNA reads TGCGCCAGCAGCCAGTCCAGGGGTGAAAAACTGTTTTTT. As protein: CASSQSRGEKLFF.

In this sample, this clone turned up once. The CDR3 protein is CASSPQKQGGAGELFF. The CDR3, as DNA: TGTGCCAGCAGCCCCCAAAAGCAGGGGGGCGCCGGGGAGCTGTTTTTT. The chain carries TRBV11-3 and TRBJ2-2; tentatively, D is TRBD1 (7 bases). This CDR3 contains 16 residues. Trimming stripped 5 bases from V and 6 bases from J, with 19 bases between. CDR1 and CDR2 from the germline V gene are SGHNT and YENEEA. Together with reference TRBV11-3 and TRBJ2-2, the CDR3 gives the full variable domain: EAGVVQSPRYKIIEKKQPVAFWCNPISGHNTLYWYLQNLGQGPELLIRYENEEAVDDSQLPKDRFSAERLKGVDSTLKIQPAELGDSAVYLCASSPQKQGGAGELFFGEGSRLTVL.

This chain links TRBV7-2 with TRBJ2-7; D is uncertain. V lost 1 base and J lost 4, with 8 bases in between. Germline V gene sequence: CDR1 SGHTA, CDR2 FQGNSA. This CDR3 has 13 residues. The CDR3 sequence: CASSLDSQYEQYF. The CDR3, as DNA: TGTGCCAGCAGCTTAGATAGCCAATACGAGCAGTACTTC.

The V and J genes are TRBV27 and TRBJ2-2; the D is unclear. Germline assignment: CDR1 MNHEY and CDR2 SMNVEV (reference sequence). The V gene lost 5 bases and the J gene lost 3 bases, with 13 bases spanning the gap. The CDR3 runs to 15 residues. The CDR3 coding sequence is TGTGCCAGCAGTCCGAGGCCTCCTTACACCGGGGAGCTGTTTTTT. Translation: CASSPRPPYTGELFF.

This clone appeared once. This chain joins TRBV5-6 and TRBJ1-6; no clear D gene. Trimming stripped 0 bases from V and 6 bases from J, with 10 bases between. CDR1 and CDR2 from the germline V gene are SGHDT and YYEEEE. The CDR3 sequence is 15 residues long. CDR3 sequence reads: CASSLEPYSNSPLHF. The CDR3 DNA follows: TGTGCCAGCAGCTTGGAACCTTATAGTAATTCACCCCTCCACTTT.